This TCR beta chain was sequenced in a study of type 1 and type 2 diabetes patients. Overall study context: T cells were magnetically sorted from PBMCs as CD4+ or CD8+ subsets. Study-level results: Type 2 diabetes and control V and J usage correlated highly, approximately 0.97.

Other autoimmune diseases and infections within the past four weeks excluded donors. Roughly 9 milliliters of peripheral blood were drawn from each donor. CDR1 ENHRY and CDR2 SYGVKD come from the germline V gene. The CDR3 is 15 residues long. Unmatched junction bases numbered 0, after V lost 3 bases and J lost 1 base. PCR was run on genomic DNA. A primer set of 30 forward and 13 reverse primers amplified the CDR3. MiXCR was run by TCRdb on the multiplex PCR reads, yielding one entry per CDR3 protein. Here the sample spans fewer than 350,000 distinct CDR3 sequences, roughly 50% being singletons. For this clonotype: Its antigen remains unknown.

The sequence came from a man between 18 and 29 years old with type 2 diabetes. The sample consisted of peripheral blood mononuclear cells (PBMCs). The chain employs TRBV10-3 and TRBJ1-6; TRBD1 aligns across 7 bases. This chain's CDR3 is CAISDRGSYNSPLHF. The CDR3 DNA follows: TGTGCCATCAGTGACAGGGGGTCCTATAATTCACCCCTCCACTTT.